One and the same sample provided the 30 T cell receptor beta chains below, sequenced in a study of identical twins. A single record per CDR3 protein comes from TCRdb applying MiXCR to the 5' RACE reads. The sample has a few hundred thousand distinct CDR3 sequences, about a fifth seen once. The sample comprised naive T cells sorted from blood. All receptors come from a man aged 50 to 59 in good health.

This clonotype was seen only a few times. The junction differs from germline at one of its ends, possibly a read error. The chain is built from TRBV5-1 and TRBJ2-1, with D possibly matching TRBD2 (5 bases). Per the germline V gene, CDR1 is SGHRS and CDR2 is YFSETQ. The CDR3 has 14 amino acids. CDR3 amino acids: CASSPDGLPGFQAF. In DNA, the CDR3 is TGCGCCAGCAGCCCGGATGGACTCCCGGGGTTCCAAGCCTTC.

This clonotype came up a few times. This chain's CDR3 is CASSPRVGSSYEQYF. The CDR3 DNA is TGTGCCAGCAGCCCCCGGGTAGGGAGCTCCTACGAGCAGTACTTC. The chain has TRBV4-2 and TRBJ2-7; a possible D gene is TRBD2 (5 bases). Germline loops: CDR1 LGHNA, CDR2 YNFKEQ. The V end was cut by 4 bases, the J end by 0 bases, with 13 bases between. This CDR3 is built from 15 residues.

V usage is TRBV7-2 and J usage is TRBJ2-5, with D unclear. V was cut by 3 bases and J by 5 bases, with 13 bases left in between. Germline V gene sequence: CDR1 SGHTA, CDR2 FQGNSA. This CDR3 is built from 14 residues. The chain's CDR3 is CASSLSPVGETQYF. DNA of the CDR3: TGTGCCAGCAGCTTGTCCCCTGTCGGGGAGACCCAGTACTTC.

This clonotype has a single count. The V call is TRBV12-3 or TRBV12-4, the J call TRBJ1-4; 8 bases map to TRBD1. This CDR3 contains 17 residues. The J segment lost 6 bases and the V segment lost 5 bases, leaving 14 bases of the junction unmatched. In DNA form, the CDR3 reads TGTGCCAGCAGTCCCCGGATGGCTGGGACAGGAGATGAAAAACTGTTTTTT. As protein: CASSPRMAGTGDEKLFF.

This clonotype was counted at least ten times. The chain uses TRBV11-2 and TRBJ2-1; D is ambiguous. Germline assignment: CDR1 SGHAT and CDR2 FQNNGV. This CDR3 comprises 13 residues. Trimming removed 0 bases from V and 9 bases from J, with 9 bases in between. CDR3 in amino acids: CASSLDLGSEQFF. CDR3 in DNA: TGTGCCAGCAGCTTAGATCTCGGCAGTGAGCAGTTCTTC.

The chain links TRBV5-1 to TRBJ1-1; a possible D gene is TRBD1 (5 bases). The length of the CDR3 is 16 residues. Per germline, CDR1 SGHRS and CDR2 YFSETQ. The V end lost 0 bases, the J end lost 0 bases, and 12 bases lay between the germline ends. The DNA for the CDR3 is TGCGCCAGCAGCTTGGGAAGGGGCAGTATGAACACTGAAGCTTTCTTT. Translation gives CASSLGRGSMNTEAFF.

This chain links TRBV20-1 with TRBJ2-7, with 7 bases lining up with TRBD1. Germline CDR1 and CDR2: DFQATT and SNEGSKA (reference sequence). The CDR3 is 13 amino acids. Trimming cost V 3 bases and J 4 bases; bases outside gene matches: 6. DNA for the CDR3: TGCAGTGCTAGCAATACAGGGGCGTACGAGCAGTACTTC. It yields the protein CSASNTGAYEQYF.

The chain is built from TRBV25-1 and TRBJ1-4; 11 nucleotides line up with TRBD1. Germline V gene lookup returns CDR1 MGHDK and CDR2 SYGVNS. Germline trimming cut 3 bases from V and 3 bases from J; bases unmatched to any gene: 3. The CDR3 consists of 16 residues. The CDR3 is CASSEAGQGANEKLFF. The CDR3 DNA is TGTGCCAGCAGTGAGGCGGGACAGGGGGCTAATGAAAAACTGTTTTTT.

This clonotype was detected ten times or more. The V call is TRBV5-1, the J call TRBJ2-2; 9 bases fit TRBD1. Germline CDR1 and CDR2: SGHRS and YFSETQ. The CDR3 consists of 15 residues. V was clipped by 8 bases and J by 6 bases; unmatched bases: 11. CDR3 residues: CASQAGTGSAGELFF. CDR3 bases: TGCGCCAGTCAAGCCGGGACAGGGTCTGCCGGGGAGCTGTTTTTT.

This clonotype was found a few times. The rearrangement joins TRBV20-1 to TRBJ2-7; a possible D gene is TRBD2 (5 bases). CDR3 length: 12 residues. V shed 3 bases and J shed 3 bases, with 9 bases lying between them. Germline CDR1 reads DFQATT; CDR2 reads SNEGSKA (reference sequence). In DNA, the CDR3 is TGCAGTGCTAGCTTTCGGGGCTACGAGCAGTACTTC. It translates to CSASFRGYEQYF.

CDR3 in DNA: TGCGCCAGCACCGGCACGACCCCGAACACCGGGGAGCTGTTTTTT. This translates into CASTGTTPNTGELFF. V is TRBV5-1 and J is TRBJ2-2; D gene uncertain. Germline V gives CDR1 SGHRS, CDR2 YFSETQ. The ends were cut back, 6 bases at V and 0 bases at J, with 12 bases in the middle. The CDR3 runs to 15 residues.

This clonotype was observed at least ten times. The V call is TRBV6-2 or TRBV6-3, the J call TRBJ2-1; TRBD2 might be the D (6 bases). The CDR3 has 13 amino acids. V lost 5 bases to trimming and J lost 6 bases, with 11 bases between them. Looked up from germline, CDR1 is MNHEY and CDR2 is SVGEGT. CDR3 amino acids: CASSPGLVNEQFF. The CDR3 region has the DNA TGTGCCAGCAGTCCGGGACTCGTCAATGAGCAGTTCTTC.

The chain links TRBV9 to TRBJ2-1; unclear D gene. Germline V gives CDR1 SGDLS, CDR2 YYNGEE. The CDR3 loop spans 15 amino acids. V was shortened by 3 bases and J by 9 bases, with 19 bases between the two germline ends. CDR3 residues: CASSAPGTAVVEQFF. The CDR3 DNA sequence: TGTGCCAGCAGCGCCCCCGGTACGGCAGTGGTTGAGCAGTTCTTC.

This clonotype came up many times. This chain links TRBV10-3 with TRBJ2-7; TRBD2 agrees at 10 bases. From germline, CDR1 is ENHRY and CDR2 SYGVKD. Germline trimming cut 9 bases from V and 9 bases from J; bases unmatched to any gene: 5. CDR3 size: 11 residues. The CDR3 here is CAISGGQGQYF. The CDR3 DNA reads TGTGCCATTAGCGGGGGGCAGGGGCAGTACTTC.

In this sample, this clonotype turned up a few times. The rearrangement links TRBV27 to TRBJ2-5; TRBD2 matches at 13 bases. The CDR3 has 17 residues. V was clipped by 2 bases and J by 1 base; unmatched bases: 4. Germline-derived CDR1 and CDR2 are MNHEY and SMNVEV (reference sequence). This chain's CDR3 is CASSLGRTSGGQETQYF. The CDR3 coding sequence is TGTGCCAGCAGTTTAGGGAGGACTAGCGGGGGCCAAGAGACCCAGTACTTC.

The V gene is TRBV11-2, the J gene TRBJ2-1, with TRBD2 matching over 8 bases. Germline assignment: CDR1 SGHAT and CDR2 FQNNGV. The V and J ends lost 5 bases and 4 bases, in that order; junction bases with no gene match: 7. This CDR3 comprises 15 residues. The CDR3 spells CASSTLSGGYNEQFF. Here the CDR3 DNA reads TGTGCCAGCAGCACCCTGAGCGGGGGTTACAATGAGCAGTTCTTC.

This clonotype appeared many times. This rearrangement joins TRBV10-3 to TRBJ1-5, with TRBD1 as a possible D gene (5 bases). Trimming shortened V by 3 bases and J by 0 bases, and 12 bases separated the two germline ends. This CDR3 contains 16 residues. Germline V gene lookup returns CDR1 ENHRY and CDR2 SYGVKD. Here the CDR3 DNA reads TGTGCCATCAGTGATGGGCAGGGCATTAGCAATCAGCCCCAGCATTTT. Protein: CAISDGQGISNQPQHF.

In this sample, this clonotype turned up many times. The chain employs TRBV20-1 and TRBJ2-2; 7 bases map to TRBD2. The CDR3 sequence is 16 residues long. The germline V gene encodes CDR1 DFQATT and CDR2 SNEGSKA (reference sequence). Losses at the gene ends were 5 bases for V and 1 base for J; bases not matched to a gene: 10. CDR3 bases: TGCAGTGCTCGTAGGCCGGGACTACTGAACACCGGGGAGCTGTTTTTT. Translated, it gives CSARRPGLLNTGELFF.

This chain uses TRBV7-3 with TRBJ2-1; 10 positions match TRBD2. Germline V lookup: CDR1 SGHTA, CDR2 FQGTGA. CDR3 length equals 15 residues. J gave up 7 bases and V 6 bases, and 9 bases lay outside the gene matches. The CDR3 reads CASSPTSGTGNEQFF. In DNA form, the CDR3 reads TGTGCCAGCAGTCCCACTAGCGGGACTGGTAATGAGCAGTTCTTC.

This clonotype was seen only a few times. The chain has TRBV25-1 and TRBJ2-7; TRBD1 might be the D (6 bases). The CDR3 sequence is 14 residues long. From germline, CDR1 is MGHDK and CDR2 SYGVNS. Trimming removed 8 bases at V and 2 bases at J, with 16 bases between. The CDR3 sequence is CASQNRVNAYEQYF. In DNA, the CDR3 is TGTGCCAGCCAAAACAGGGTTAACGCCTACGAGCAGTACTTC.

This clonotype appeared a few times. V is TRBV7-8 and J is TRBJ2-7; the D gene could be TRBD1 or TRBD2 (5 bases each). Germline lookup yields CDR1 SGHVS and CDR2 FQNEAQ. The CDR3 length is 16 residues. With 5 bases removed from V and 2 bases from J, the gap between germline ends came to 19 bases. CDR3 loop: CASSPPRGLPPYEQYF. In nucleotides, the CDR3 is TGTGCCAGCAGCCCCCCGAGGGGTCTCCCTCCCTACGAGCAGTACTTC. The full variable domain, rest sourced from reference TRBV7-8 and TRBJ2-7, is GAGVSQSPRYKVAKRGQDVALRCDPISGHVSLFWYQQALGQGPEFLTYFQNEAQLDKSGLPSDRFFAERPEGSVSTLKIQRTQQEDSAVYLCASSPPRGLPPYEQYFGPGTRLTVT.

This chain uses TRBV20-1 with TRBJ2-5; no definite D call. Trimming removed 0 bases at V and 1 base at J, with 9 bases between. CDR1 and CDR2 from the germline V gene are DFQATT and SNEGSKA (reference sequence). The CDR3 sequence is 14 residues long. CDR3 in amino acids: CSAREVGSQETQYF. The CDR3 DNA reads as TGCAGTGCTAGAGAGGTGGGGTCCCAAGAGACCCAGTACTTC.

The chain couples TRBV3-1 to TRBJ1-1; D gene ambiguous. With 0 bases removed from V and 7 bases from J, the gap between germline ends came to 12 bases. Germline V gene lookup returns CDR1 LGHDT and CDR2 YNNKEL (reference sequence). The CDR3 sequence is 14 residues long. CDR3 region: CASSQEVFYNEAFF. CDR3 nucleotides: TGTGCCAGCAGCCAAGAAGTGTTTTACAATGAAGCTTTCTTT.

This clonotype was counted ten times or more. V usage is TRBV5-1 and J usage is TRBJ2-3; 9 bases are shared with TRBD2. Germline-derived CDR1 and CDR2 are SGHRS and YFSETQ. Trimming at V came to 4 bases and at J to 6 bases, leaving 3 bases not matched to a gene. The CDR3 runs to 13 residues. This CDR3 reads CASSPGTSDTQYF. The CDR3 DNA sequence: TGCGCCAGCAGCCCCGGGACTAGCGATACGCAGTATTTT.

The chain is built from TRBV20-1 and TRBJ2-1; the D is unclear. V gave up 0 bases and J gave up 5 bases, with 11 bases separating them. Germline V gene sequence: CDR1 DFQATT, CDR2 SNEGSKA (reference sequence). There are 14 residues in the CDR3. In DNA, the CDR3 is TGCAGTGCTAGAGATTTTCGCCACAACAATGAGCAGTTCTTC. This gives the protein CSARDFRHNNEQFF.

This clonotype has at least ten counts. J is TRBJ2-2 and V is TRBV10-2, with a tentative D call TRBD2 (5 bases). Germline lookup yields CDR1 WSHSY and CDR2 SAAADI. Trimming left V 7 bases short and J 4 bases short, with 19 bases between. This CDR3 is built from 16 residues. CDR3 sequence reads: CASKEGSSLPTGELFF. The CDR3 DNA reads TGCGCCAGCAAGGAAGGGAGTAGCCTTCCCACCGGGGAGCTGTTTTTT.

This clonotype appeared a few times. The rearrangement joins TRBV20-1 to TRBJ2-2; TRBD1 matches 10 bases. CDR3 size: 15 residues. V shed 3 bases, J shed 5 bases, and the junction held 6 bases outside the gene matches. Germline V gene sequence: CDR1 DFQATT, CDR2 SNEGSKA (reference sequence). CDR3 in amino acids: CSARGTGVKTGELFF. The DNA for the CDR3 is TGCAGTGCTAGGGGGACAGGGGTGAAGACCGGGGAGCTGTTTTTT.

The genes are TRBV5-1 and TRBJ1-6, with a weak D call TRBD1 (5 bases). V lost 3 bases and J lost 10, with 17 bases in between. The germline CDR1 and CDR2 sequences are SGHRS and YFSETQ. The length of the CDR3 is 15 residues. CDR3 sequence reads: CASSWAGKGESPLHF. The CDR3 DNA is TGCGCCAGCAGCTGGGCAGGGAAGGGAGAATCACCCCTCCACTTT.

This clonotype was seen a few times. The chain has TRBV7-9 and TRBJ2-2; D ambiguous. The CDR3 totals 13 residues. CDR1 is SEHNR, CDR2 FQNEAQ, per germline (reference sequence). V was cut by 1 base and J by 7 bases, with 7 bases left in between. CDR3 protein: CASSLDFGGELFF. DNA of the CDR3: TGTGCCAGCAGCTTAGACTTCGGCGGGGAGCTGTTTTTT.

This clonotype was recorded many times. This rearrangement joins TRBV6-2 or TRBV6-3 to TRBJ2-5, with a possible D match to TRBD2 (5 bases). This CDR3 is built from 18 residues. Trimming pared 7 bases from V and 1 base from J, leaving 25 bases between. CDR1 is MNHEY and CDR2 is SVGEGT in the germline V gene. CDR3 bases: TGTGCCAGCAAATCCGAGGGCTCCCCGGGGTACCTCCAAGAGACCCAGTACTTC. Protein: CASKSEGSPGYLQETQYF.